One and the same sample provided the 11 T cell receptor beta chains below, sequenced in a study of blood T cells in healthy people across ages. The second PCR ran about 6 to 12 cycles with a sample-barcoded 5' primer and J-beta primers. TCRdb redid the calling of the 5' RACE reads with MiXCR, one entry per CDR3 protein. This table has approximately 730,000 distinct CDR3 sequences, about 55% appearing once. Sequenced material: blood. Receptors were obtained from a man at least 80 years old in good health.

This clonotype was observed a few times. The chain carries TRBV29-1 and TRBJ2-2; D might be TRBD1 (6 bases). V was shortened by 4 bases and J by 5 bases, with 11 bases between the two germline ends. CDR1 and CDR2 from the germline V gene are SQVTM and ANQGSEA. The CDR3 runs 13 residues. CDR3 in DNA: TGCAGCGTTGCCAGGGGAAGGACCGGGGAGCTGTTTTTT. Its translation is CSVARGRTGELFF.

This clonotype was found a few times. The J gene is TRBJ2-1, the V gene TRBV5-1, with 7 bases that match TRBD2. Trimming took 9 bases from V and 6 from J; bases not matched to a gene: 12. The length of the CDR3 is 14 residues. Germline V gene sequence: CDR1 SGHRS, CDR2 YFSETQ. CDR3 sequence (DNA): TGCGCCACCCATGAGGGAGGGCCCGGCAATGAGCAGTTCTTC. It translates to CATHEGGPGNEQFF.

J is TRBJ1-2 and V is TRBV15, with D possibly TRBD1 on 5 matching bases. The germline V and J ends were trimmed by 5 bases and 5 bases, with 15 bases remaining between them. The CDR3 runs 14 residues. Germline CDR1 is LNHNV and CDR2 is YYDKDF (reference sequence). The CDR3 bases are TGTGCCACCAGCCCTGGGGGAGGGAGGTATGGCTACACCTTC. Its translation: CATSPGGGRYGYTF.

A few counts support this clonotype. This chain connects TRBV7-2 to TRBJ2-7; 9 positions agree with TRBD1. The CDR3 is 17 residues long. Germline V gives CDR1 SGHTA, CDR2 FQGNSA. The V gene end was trimmed by 5 bases and the J gene end by 4 bases; junction bases not matched to a gene: 15. The CDR3 protein is CASSPRGPGQGSYEQYF. The CDR3 nucleotides read TGTGCCAGCAGCCCCCGTGGCCCGGGACAGGGATCTTACGAGCAGTACTTC.

The chain carries TRBV6-5 and TRBJ1-1, with D perhaps matching TRBD1 (6 bases). This CDR3 region has 14 residues. Trimming removed 2 bases at V and 6 bases at J, with 13 bases between. CDR1 and CDR2 (germline): MNHEY, SVGAGI. The CDR3 sequence is CASSYTDRFAEAFF. The CDR3 DNA is TGTGCCAGCAGTTACACTGACAGGTTCGCTGAAGCTTTCTTT.

The chain has TRBV3-1 and TRBJ2-7, with D tentatively TRBD1 (5 bases). This CDR3 has 13 amino acids. Germline values: CDR1 LGHDT, CDR2 YNNKEL (reference sequence). V lost 4 bases and J 8 bases, leaving 15 bases between the germline ends. DNA of the CDR3: TGTGCCAGCAGCCTCGACAGCCTTAGGAAGCAGTACTTC. It translates to CASSLDSLRKQYF.

The chain joins TRBV7-2 to TRBJ2-1, with 12 bases aligning to TRBD2. The CDR3 spans 15 residues. J lost 8 bases, V lost 4 bases, and 6 bases had no gene match. Germline V gene lookup returns CDR1 SGHTA and CDR2 FQGNSA. As DNA, the CDR3 is TGTGCCAGCAGCTCGACTAGCGGGAGAGGCCATGAGCAGTTCTTC. Its protein is CASSSTSGRGHEQFF.

V and J are TRBV20-1 and TRBJ2-5; tentative D call: TRBD2 (6 bases). The better agreement between TRBJ2-7 and the DNA end casts doubt on the J call. The V gene's germline CDR1 is DFQATT and CDR2 SNEGSKA (reference sequence). This CDR3 has 13 residues. CDR3 in amino acids: CSAWSSGDDEQYF. The CDR3 nucleotides are TGCAGTGCTTGGTCGTCGGGGGACGACGAGCAGTACTTC.

This rearrangement joins TRBV3-1 to TRBJ2-7; the D gene is possibly TRBD2 (6 bases). Looked up from germline, CDR1 is LGHDT and CDR2 is YNNKEL (reference sequence). V lost 5 bases, J lost 5 bases, and 10 bases lay in between. The length of the CDR3 is 12 residues. CDR3 sequence (DNA): TGTGCCAGCAGCACGACTAGGAACGAGCAGTACTTC. This translates into CASSTTRNEQYF.

This clonotype was counted only a few times. The CDR3 loop reads CASSWGQGLNSPLHF. The CDR3 nucleotides read TGTGCCAGCAGTTGGGGACAGGGCCTGAATTCACCCCTCCACTTT. The chain employs TRBV6-5 and TRBJ1-6, with TRBD1 matching over 9 bases. V lost 4 bases to trimming and J lost 7 bases; unmatched junction nucleotides: 5. Germline CDR1 and CDR2: MNHEY and SVGAGI. CDR3 length: 15 amino acids.

This clonotype has just a few counts. The genes are TRBV5-1 and TRBJ2-3; possible D gene TRBD2, 5 bases. V lost 2 bases to trimming and J lost 2 bases, with 12 bases between them. Germline-derived CDR1 and CDR2 are SGHRS and YFSETQ. The CDR3 sequence is 15 residues long. DNA of the CDR3: TGCGCCAGCAGCTTCTCTAACCGGGACACAGATACGCAGTATTTT. It specifies CASSFSNRDTDTQYF.